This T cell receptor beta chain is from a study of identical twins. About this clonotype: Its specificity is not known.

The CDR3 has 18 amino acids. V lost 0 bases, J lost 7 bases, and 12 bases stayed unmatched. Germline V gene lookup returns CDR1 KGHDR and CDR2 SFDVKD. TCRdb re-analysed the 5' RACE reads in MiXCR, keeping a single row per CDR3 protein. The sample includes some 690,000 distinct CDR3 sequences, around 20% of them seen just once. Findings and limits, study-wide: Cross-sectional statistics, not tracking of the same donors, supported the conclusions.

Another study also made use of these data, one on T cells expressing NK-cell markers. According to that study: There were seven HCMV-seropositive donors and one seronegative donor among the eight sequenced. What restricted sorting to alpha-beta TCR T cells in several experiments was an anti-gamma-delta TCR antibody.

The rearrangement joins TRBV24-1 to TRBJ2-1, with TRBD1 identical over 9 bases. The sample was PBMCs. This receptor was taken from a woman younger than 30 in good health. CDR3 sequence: CATSDLDRGDLPTNEQFF. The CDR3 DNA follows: TGTGCCACCAGTGATTTGGACAGGGGGGATCTACCCACGAATGAGCAGTTCTTC.